Listed here is a single T cell receptor (beta chain). This clone was observed a single time. Its antigen remains undetermined. Per-nucleotide qualities are absent, and no much larger clonotype sits a single base away. The library was generated by the immunoSEQ multiplex PCR assay. For the multiplex PCR, a mixture combining 60 forward primers for TCR Vbeta segments and 13 reverse primers for TCR Jbeta segments was used. Amplification of the CDR3 region of rearranged TCR beta genes was performed with a multiplex PCR assay on genomic DNA. Amplified TCR beta libraries were sequenced as 87-base-pair reads on the Illumina HiSeq System. The study's processing was this. A later analysis counted 75 million to 100 million unique TCR beta chains across the 690 or so repertoires, and around 9.9 million of these chains were shared by at least two donors. Raw reads were error-corrected and collapsed into unique sequences by a nearest-neighbor algorithm in which closely related sequences were merged to remove PCR and sequencing errors. CDR3 sequences were aligned to IMGT reference sequences to assign V, D and J gene segments. For a sequence to be retained, a match of at least six nucleotides to both a V gene segment and a J gene segment was required. Rearrangements were called productive when the CDR3 lacked stop codons and stayed in frame with V and J; all others were non-productive. Following IMGT convention, CDR3 was defined as the stretch from the second conserved V-encoded cysteine up to the conserved J-encoded phenylalanine. The earlier analysis of some 600 of the donors excluded sequences that lacked an unambiguous match to a single V gene segment. An earlier analysis of over 450 of the donors classified V segments as functional when productive rearrangements were above 56.7% and as segregating when the standard deviation between donors was above 5%. A statistical classification framework was built for diagnosing cytomegalovirus status from the catalog of TCR beta chain sequences. In a later analysis, V and J genes were assigned by comparing TCR nucleotide sequences against IMGT/GENE-DB human TR gene sequences. Using the TCRdist pipeline, a later analysis assigned CDR3 sequences along with most-parsimonious VDJ recombination scenarios. In a later analysis, every TCR beta chain was defined by the combination of its CDR3 amino acid sequence and its V-gene family, and reads without a unique V-gene family were dropped. In a later analysis, some 600 highly shared, low-generation-probability nucleotide sequences were removed to address suspected cross-contamination and a sequencing artifact. For each public chain, a later analysis derived a clonal expansion index from normalized ranks of inferred template counts within each repertoire. Generation probabilities in a later analysis came from a VDJ recombination model fitted to out-of-frame rearrangements, and those results were checked against IGoR. Hypergeometric tests were used in a later analysis to score TCR-TCR, TCR-HLA and TCR-CMV co-occurrence, with a repertoire-size bias correction applied to the TCR pairs. False discovery rates were estimated in a later analysis by permuting HLA or CMV assignments 20 times. In a later analysis, co-occurring TCRs were grouped with DBSCAN, and TCRdist sequence similarity was added when clustering was performed within HLA-allele-positive subsets. For co-occurrence clustering, repertoires with fewer than 30,000 or more than 120,000 public chains were excluded, along with five or six repertoires with anomalous nucleotide sharing. TCRdb limited this immuneACCESS table to in-frame rearrangements with V and J called. A share of clones is missing; checked studies link under half to unresolved V genes, and the rest is unexplained. The V and J calls and clone size are taken from that table; D and trimming were inferred from the DNA. For this sample the table gives over 200,000 clones, of which about 79% were detected only once. The ten largest clonotypes hold approximately 2% of the sample.

The record originates from a study of cytomegalovirus exposure and HLA in healthy donors (TCRdb year 2017). Describing the broader study: In an earlier analysis of roughly 500 of the donors, about 270 Gb of sequence data and 90 million to 130 million unique TCR beta sequences from 150 million to 200 million T cells were reported. An early release that covered about 600 HLA-typed donors contained approximately 300 gigabases of sequencing data and about 93 million unique TCR sequences. Of the roughly 400 genotyped donors, approximately 82% fell in the genetic ancestry cluster associated with self-reported Caucasian donors. The study aimed to test whether cataloging public T cell receptors could reveal signatures of past pathogen exposure. The study used immunosequencing to profile the T cell repertoires of under 700 subjects and linked those repertoires to cytomegalovirus serostatus. In addition to the first cohort of around 670 subjects, a separate validation cohort of some 120 different subjects was used. The study combined high-throughput TCR immunosequencing, statistical association of individual TCRs with disease status, and machine learning to predict cytomegalovirus infection status. A later analysis re-analyzed previously published TCR beta repertoires from several hundred donors and added high-resolution HLA genotyping to study TCR occurrence patterns. Rather than using new phenotypic data, the later analysis identified candidate immune exposures from TCR beta sequences and from how often those sequences occurred across donors. An earlier analysis of 587 of the donors applied high-throughput TCR beta sequencing to assess whether each TCR beta V gene segment acted as functional or pseudogenic. Donor age, sex, ethnicity and CMV serostatus were compiled alongside the repertoire data. A later genetic analysis took genome-wide SNP genotypes for about 55% of the roughly 700 donors and used that subset as a discovery cohort. Every discovery cohort repertoire had been produced on one sequencing platform. Class I and class II HLA loci were covered by the typing at four-digit resolution. The number of donors typed differed by locus, with about 629-640 for A, B, C, DRB1 and DQB1, around 560 for DQA1, under 610 for DPA1, and around 460 for DPB1. Roughly 5 DR-DQ haplotypes were treated as single units for association and clustering because of strong linkage in the cohort. On average, roughly 200,000 unique TCR beta nucleotide sequences were sequenced per donor among some 420 genotyped donors of the cohort, with roughly 20% of those sequences being non-productive.

CDR1 is given as SGDLS and CDR2 as YYNGEE, both from the germline V gene. Between the V and J ends, shortened by 3 bases and 3 bases respectively, the junction contains 10 bases. The CDR3 has 14 amino acids, counting the end cysteine and phenylalanine. The retained sequence is limited to the CDR3, 42 bases, with the frame set at the first base. The study at large found these results: Assigning TCR associations to individual alleles was difficult when HLA alleles, especially DR and DQ, strongly co-occurred. For the cohort, immune exposure information was limited to CMV serostatus. The earlier analysis of approximately 540 of the donors excluded roughly 17 rarely observed V segments, including chromosome 9 orphons, because counts were too low. A later analysis associated 16,951 TCR beta sequences with specific HLA alleles at a false discovery rate of 0.05. Presence/absence analyses assumed roughly uniform sequencing depth across donors, an assumption that may not hold. An association between a missense DCLRE1C variant and V-gene and J-gene trimming of TCR beta chains was found in a later genetic analysis and replicated in an independent cohort. According to a later analysis, parvovirus B19, influenza, CMV and Epstein-Barr virus appeared linked to several top co-occurrence clusters. A cluster of highly shared sequence variants was judged likely to represent a technical artifact of the sequencing pipeline. A later analysis found that most CMV-associated TCR beta chains appeared HLA-restricted, with HLA associations seemingly driven largely by CMV exposure. While some public TCRs were present in many individuals, most TCR sequences turned up only very rarely across donors. In an earlier analysis of about 600 of the donors, most TCR beta V segments appeared in productive rearrangements about 87% or about 30% of the time, broadly matching IMGT annotations. A few of the identified cytomegalovirus-associated TCR beta chains were confirmed in vitro to be specific for cytomegalovirus antigens. Some IMGT-functional V segments, including TRBV6-2 and TRBV6-3, could not be told apart with the 87-base-pair reads, so those segments were excluded. HLA typing was unavailable for some donors at each locus, so association tests used only the typed subset. In a later analysis, HLA-associated TCR beta chains were found to be more clonally expanded and to have lower generation probabilities than equally common non-associated chains. In a later analysis, TCR association rates were found to vary across HLA loci, with the most associated TCRs seen for DRB1 alleles and the fewest for HLA-C alleles. A later genetic analysis reported fewer N-insertions in productive TCRs among donors in an Asian-associated ancestry cluster than the roughly 670-donor mean. The cohort was sequenced for TCR beta chains only, and without alpha or paired-chain data the features that could be detected were limited. The classifier was reported to diagnose cytomegalovirus status with high specificity and sensitivity in both the original cohort and the validation cohort. Linkage disequilibrium might explain the correlated functional status among segregating V segments, but an unknown experimental factor could not be ruled out. A further reported finding was that TCR beta sequences accurately predicted the HLA-A and HLA-B alleles for most subjects in the first cohort. The authors suggested that the approach could potentially be extended to other disease states and immunological phenotypes. The study listed approximately 150 TCR beta chains as associated with cytomegalovirus.

In total, roughly 710 healthy bone marrow donors made up the cohort. At the time of sampling, all cohort members were nominally healthy, though unrecorded immune exposures were likely present. The donor was CMV seronegative and belonged to the group of over 350 seronegative cohort members. A peripheral blood sample was collected from each donor, and TCR beta sequencing was performed on peripheral blood mononuclear cells. Genomic DNA extraction from the blood cell samples was performed with the Qiagen DNeasy Blood Extraction Kit. This chain joins TRBV9 to TRBJ1-5; the best D guess is TRBD1, with 6 bases matching. Sequencing was performed on PBMCs. The receptor's source is a male donor in good health and CMV-seronegative. The CDR3 loop reads CASSAGQFNQPQHF. The nucleotide sequence reads as follows: TGTGCCAGCAGCGCAGGACAGTTCAATCAGCCCCAGCATTTT.